These T cell receptor beta chains were read from a single sample in a study of cytomegalovirus exposure and HLA in healthy donors. Clones were sequenced by immunoSEQ multiplex PCR, and TCRdb holds only the in-frame ones, with some missing. The sample lists over 150,000 clones, roughly 78% occurring once. The specimen was PBMCs. All receptors come from a woman between 45 and 65 years old in good health and CMV-seropositive. The CDR3 runs from the conserved cysteine through the conserved F or W. D genes are given only for firm matches. Part of the rows lack a size; the others show once, few, many or a class for expanded clones.

CDR3,DNA,J,D,size,V,length
CASGGSGETQYF,TGTGCCAGCGGGGGCTCCGGGGAGACCCAGTACTTC,TRBJ2-5,NA,NA,TRBV7-8,12
CASSLTGANSPLHF,TGTGCCAGCAGCTTAACAGGGGCTAATTCACCCCTCCACTTT,TRBJ1-6,NA,few,TRBV7-3,14
CASLPRGRNYGYTF,TGTGCCAGCCTTCCGCGGGGCAGAAACTATGGCTACACCTTC,TRBJ1-2,NA,NA,TRBV6-8,14
CAISSYRGGEAFF,TGTGCCATCAGTTCCTACAGGGGGGGTGAAGCTTTCTTT,TRBJ1-1,TRBD1,once,TRBV10-3,13
CASSPAGGFQPQHF,TGTGCCAGCAGCCCGGCGGGTGGTTTCCAGCCCCAGCATTTT,TRBJ1-5,NA,NA,TRBV6-5,14
CASSSSGTVSYEQYF,TGTGCCAGCAGCTCCTCCGGGACAGTCTCCTACGAGCAGTACTTC,TRBJ2-7,TRBD1,NA,TRBV7-9,15
CATSRVSRGWDEKLFF,TGTGCCACCAGCAGAGTAAGCAGGGGATGGGATGAAAAACTGTTTTTT,TRBJ1-4,NA,NA,TRBV15,16
CASSEGQAIYGYTF,TGCGCCAGCAGTGAGGGACAGGCCATCTATGGCTACACCTTC,TRBJ1-2,TRBD1,NA,TRBV10-2,14
CSAQTGSEQFF,TGCAGTGCTCAGACAGGTTCGGAGCAGTTCTTC,TRBJ2-1,NA,NA,TRBV20-1,11
CASSTWDIFSGNTIYF,TGTGCCAGCAGCACCTGGGACATTTTCTCTGGAAACACCATATATTTT,TRBJ1-3,NA,NA,TRBV7-9,16
CASSLGQGATSNQPQHF,TGTGCCAGCAGCTTGGGACAGGGGGCTACTAGCAATCAGCCCCAGCATTTT,TRBJ1-5,TRBD1,NA,TRBV5-5,17
CASSLGPDGYEQYF,TGCGCCAGCAGCTTGGGACCAGACGGGTACGAGCAGTACTTC,TRBJ2-7,NA,few,TRBV5-1,14
CASSPVPGTQETQYF,TGCGCCAGCAGCCCCGTTCCGGGGACACAAGAGACCCAGTACTTC,TRBJ2-5,NA,NA,TRBV5-1,15
CASSPGQGVLGNTEAFF,TGTGCCAGCAGTCCGGGACAGGGGGTTTTGGGGAACACTGAAGCTTTCTTT,TRBJ1-1,TRBD1,NA,TRBV2,17
CARGTGVGYEQYF,TGTGCCAGAGGGACAGGGGTTGGGTACGAGCAGTACTTC,TRBJ2-7,TRBD1,NA,TRBV2,13
CAISAGYPNTEAFF,TGTGCCATCAGCGCAGGGTACCCGAACACTGAAGCTTTCTTT,TRBJ1-1,NA,NA,TRBV10-3,14
CASSESGSYNEQFF,TGTGCCAGCAGTGAAAGCGGGTCCTACAATGAGCAGTTCTTC,TRBJ2-1,NA,NA,TRBV2,14
CASSELGPLDEQYF,TGCGCCAGCAGTGAGTTGGGGCCGCTCGACGAGCAGTACTTC,TRBJ2-7,NA,NA,TRBV10-1,14
CASSPSSTDTQYF,TGTGCCAGCAGCCCGTCTAGCACAGATACGCAGTATTTT,TRBJ2-3,NA,NA,TRBV7-6,13
CASSQDRGSKSGNTIYF,TGTGCCAGCAGCCAAGATAGGGGCAGCAAATCTGGAAACACCATATATTTT,TRBJ1-3,NA,NA,TRBV4-2,17
CASTVTGGGFGGYTF,TGTGCCAGTACTGTGACAGGGGGCGGATTTGGAGGCTACACCTTC,TRBJ1-2,TRBD1,NA,TRBV19,15
CASSTPDRMNTEAFF,TGTGCCAGTAGTACCCCGGACAGGATGAACACTGAAGCTTTCTTT,TRBJ1-1,TRBD1,NA,TRBV19,15
CASSHNSGEQYF,TGTGCCAGCAGCCATAATAGCGGCGAGCAGTACTTC,TRBJ2-7,NA,NA,TRBV7-8,12
CASSRGDLYEQYF,TGCGCCAGCAGCCGCGGGGATCTTTACGAGCAGTACTTC,TRBJ2-7,NA,NA,TRBV5-1,13
CASSLGRGLGYGYTF,TGTGCCAGCAGCTTAGGGCGGGGGCTAGGCTATGGCTACACCTTC,TRBJ1-2,NA,once,TRBV11-2,15
CASSDGLAVQETQYF,TGTGCCAGCAGTGACGGACTAGCGGTACAAGAGACCCAGTACTTC,TRBJ2-5,TRBD2,NA,TRBV6-1,15
CASRSLRDRGTYEQYF,TGTGCCAGTAGGTCATTAAGGGACAGGGGGACCTACGAGCAGTACTTC,TRBJ2-7,TRBD1,NA,TRBV19,16
CASSEQAGANVLTF,TGTGCCAGCAGTGAACAAGCCGGGGCCAACGTCCTGACTTTC,TRBJ2-6,NA,once,TRBV2,14
CASRNRENGQETQYF,TGTGCCAGCAGGAACAGGGAGAATGGCCAAGAGACCCAGTACTTC,TRBJ2-5,NA,NA,TRBV6-5,15
CASSKAGQKTYEQYF,TGTGCCAGCAGCAAAGCGGGACAGAAAACCTACGAGCAGTACTTC,TRBJ2-7,NA,NA,TRBV21-1,15
CSSSWQGTYEQYF,TGTTCCAGCAGCTGGCAGGGGACCTACGAGCAGTACTTC,TRBJ2-7,NA,NA,TRBV7-9,13
CASSLAGSYEQYF,TGTGCCAGCAGCTTGGCGGGGTCGTACGAGCAGTACTTC,TRBJ2-7,NA,NA,TRBV5-6,13
CASSAPIVSTGELFF,TGTGCCAGCAGTGCCCCTATTGTTTCAACCGGGGAGCTGTTTTTT,TRBJ2-2,NA,few,TRBV2,15
CASSPTGGTNYGYTF,TGTGCCAGTAGTCCGACAGGGGGCACTAACTATGGCTACACCTTC,TRBJ1-2,TRBD1,NA,TRBV19,15
CASSSKGLAGGPQDTQYF,TGCGCCAGCAGCTCAAAAGGACTAGCGGGGGGGCCTCAAGATACGCAGTATTTT,TRBJ2-3,TRBD2,NA,TRBV5-1,18
CASLPPLGGGEKLFF,TGTGCCAGCTTACCCCCGCTAGGGGGCGGTGAAAAACTGTTTTTT,TRBJ1-4,TRBD1,once,TRBV6-6,15
CASSQGGGGTLNEQFF,TGTGCCAGCAGCCAGGGGGGAGGGGGGACCCTCAATGAGCAGTTCTTC,TRBJ2-1,NA,few,TRBV4-2,16
CASSVNRGPTGELFF,TGTGCCAGCAGTGTGAACAGGGGGCCCACCGGGGAGCTGTTTTTT,TRBJ2-2,TRBD1,NA,TRBV2,15
CASSLGRGLAKNIQYF,TGTGCCAGCAGCTTAGGGCGGGGACTAGCCAAAAACATTCAGTACTTC,TRBJ2-4,NA,NA,TRBV11-2,16
CASSEVGPEQYF,TGTGCCAGCAGTGAAGTTGGGCCCGAGCAGTACTTC,TRBJ2-7,NA,few,TRBV2,12
CASSLSDTNYGYTF,TGTGCCAGCAGCTTATCGGACACTAACTATGGCTACACCTTC,TRBJ1-2,NA,NA,TRBV7-8,14
CATSRDRGAYTEAFF,TGTGCCACCAGCAGAGATAGAGGAGCTTACACTGAAGCTTTCTTT,TRBJ1-1,NA,NA,TRBV15,15
CASQYGGVYEQYF,TGTGCCAGCCAGTACGGGGGGGTCTACGAGCAGTACTTC,TRBJ2-7,TRBD2,NA,TRBV6-1,13